This T cell receptor (beta chain) was sequenced during a study of CD8 T cells in Susac syndrome. Trimming took 4 bases from V and 3 from J; bases not matched to a gene: 4. Germline CDR1 and CDR2: MNHEY and SVGEGT. This CDR3 has 16 residues. Blood CD8+ and CD4+ T cells underwent high-throughput TCR beta sequencing. With random hexamers, roughly 0.5 to 1 ug RNA was reverse transcribed. Amplification of the TCR beta CDR3 was carried out by immunoSEQ multiplex PCR, which spanned a total of 54 Vbeta and 13 Jbeta segments. TCRdb used MiXCR to reprocess the immunoSEQ multiplex PCR reads, holding one entry per CDR3 protein. Of a few hundred thousand distinct CDR3 sequences in the sample, 95% are singletons; the top ten hold 0.095%.

The sequencing sample was made of CD4+ T cells from PBMCs. V is TRBV6-2 or TRBV6-3 and J is TRBJ2-1, with TRBD2 matching 12 bases. The receptor was isolated from a human donor with multiple sclerosis. The chain's CDR3 is CASSSRLAGDYNEQFF. DNA of the CDR3: TGTGCCAGCAGTTCAAGACTAGCGGGGGACTACAATGAGCAGTTCTTC.